The rows below give T cell receptor beta chains drawn from one sample of a study of blood T cell repertoires in COVID-19. Generated by immunoSEQ multiplex PCR, the TCRdb table keeps only in-frame clones and is missing some. In the table there are over 400,000 clones, just over 85% of which are singletons. The material sequenced was peripheral blood. Every receptor here comes from a woman aged 30 to 39 with active or convalescent COVID-19. CDR3s include the opening cysteine and the closing phenylalanine or tryptophan. D genes are given only for firm matches. A clone size is listed for some rows: how often the clone was seen (once, few, many), or a class if it is expanded.

V	size	D	J	CDR3	DNA
TRBV5-4	.	TRBD2	TRBJ2-5	CASSLQASGGETQYF	TGTGCCAGCAGCTTGCAGGCTAGCGGGGGGGAGACCCAGTACTTC
TRBV5-1	few	TRBD1	TRBJ1-2	CASSLVRDSYGYTF	TGCGCCAGCAGCTTGGTTCGGGACAGCTATGGCTACACCTTC
TRBV4-1	once	TRBD1	TRBJ2-7	CASSQVGQGSYEQYF	TGCGCCAGCAGCCAAGTGGGACAGGGATCCTACGAGCAGTACTTC
TRBV6-1	.	TRBD2	TRBJ2-7	CASSEALPGLAPYEQYF	TGTGCCAGCAGTGAAGCGCTTCCGGGACTAGCGCCCTACGAGCAGTACTTC
TRBV10-3	.	TRBD2	TRBJ2-3	CATIGSGSLGTDTQYF	TGTGCCACCATCGGGAGCGGGAGTTTGGGCACAGATACGCAGTATTTT
TRBV7-9	.	TRBD1	TRBJ1-1	CASSLLQGYTEAFF	TGTGCCAGCAGCTTATTACAGGGGTACACTGAAGCTTTCTTT
TRBV4-2	.	TRBD2	TRBJ2-1	CASSQDTGLAGASEQFF	TGTGCCAGCAGCCAAGACACCGGACTAGCGGGAGCCTCGGAGCAGTTCTTC
TRBV7-9	.	.	TRBJ1-1	CASSLGTENTEAFF	TGTGCCAGCAGCTTAGGGACAGAGAACACTGAAGCTTTCTTT
TRBV19	.	TRBD2	TRBJ2-1	CASSIDQASGINEQFF	TGTGCCAGTAGTATAGATCAGGCTAGCGGGATAAATGAGCAGTTCTTC
TRBV3-1/TRBV3-2	.	TRBD1	TRBJ1-2	CASSQDQWTGGSYGYTF	TGTGCCAGCAGCCAAGATCAATGGACAGGGGGGAGCTATGGCTACACCTTC
TRBV20-1	once	TRBD1	TRBJ2-7	CSASLGTGVAYEQYF	TGCAGTGCTAGTTTGGGGACAGGGGTGGCCTACGAGCAGTACTTC
TRBV4-2	.	TRBD1	TRBJ1-1	CASSLSPGQPNTEAFF	TGTGCCAGCAGCCTATCACCGGGACAGCCGAACACTGAAGCTTTCTTT
TRBV5-1	.	TRBD1	TRBJ1-2	CASSYRTGANYGYTF	TGCGCCAGCAGCTATCGGACAGGCGCTAACTATGGCTACACCTTC
TRBV11-2	.	TRBD2	TRBJ2-1	CASSFPPAGGSYNEQFF	TGTGCCAGCAGCTTCCCACCAGCGGGAGGGTCCTACAATGAGCAGTTCTTC
TRBV19	.	.	TRBJ2-7	CASKRGADYEQYF	TGTGCCAGTAAACGCGGGGCCGACTACGAGCAGTACTTC
TRBV5-6	.	TRBD1	TRBJ1-2	CASSPTYEGAGGYTF	TGTGCCAGCAGCCCTACATACGAGGGGGCAGGTGGCTACACCTTC
TRBV6-5	.	.	TRBJ2-3	CASTQRVVSTDTQYF	TGTGCCAGCACCCAGCGGGTGGTAAGCACAGATACGCAGTATTTT
TRBV5-6	.	.	TRBJ2-7	CASSPDTGIYEQYF	TGTGCCAGCAGCCCCGACACAGGAATCTACGAGCAGTACTTC
TRBV6-2/TRBV6-3	.	.	TRBJ1-2	CASSSGYGYTF	TGTGCCAGCAGCTCAGGGTATGGCTACACCTTC
TRBV7-9	.	.	TRBJ1-4	CASSSRQAATNEKLFF	TGTGCCAGCAGCTCACGACAGGCAGCAACTAATGAAAAACTGTTTTTT
TRBV10-1	few	.	TRBJ1-1	CASSFAKNTEAFF	TGCGCCAGCTCGTTCGCGAAAAACACTGAAGCTTTCTTT
TRBV7-8	.	TRBD2	TRBJ2-7	CASSLRTLAGVYEQYF	TGTGCCAGCAGCTTAAGAACGCTAGCGGGAGTGTACGAGCAGTACTTC
TRBV5-1	.	TRBD1	TRBJ2-5	CASSPDPGQGEKTQYF	TGCGCCAGCAGCCCGGACCCGGGACAGGGGGAGAAGACCCAGTACTTC
TRBV14	.	TRBD2	TRBJ2-5	CASSQNPTQGFLAGHQETQYF	TGTGCCAGCAGCCAAAATCCGACTCAGGGCTTCCTAGCGGGACACCAAGAGACCCAGTACTTC